The rows below give T cell receptor beta chains drawn from one sample of a study of T cell changes during pregnancy in multiple sclerosis. Clones were read by immunoSEQ multiplex PCR, and TCRdb kept only the in-frame ones, dropping some. The data hold roughly 110,000 clones, with 85% to 95% observed a single time. This specimen was peripheral blood, taken in the third trimester of pregnancy. Receptors originate from a female donor in good health, enrolled as a control in a pregnancy study. CDR3s include the opening cysteine and the closing phenylalanine or tryptophan. D genes are given only for firm matches. Expanded clones get a size class; other rows say once, few or many, or leave the size out.

v_call: TRBV5-4; clone_size: -; d_call: -; j_call: TRBJ2-3; cdr3_nt: TGTGCCAGCAGCTTGGAAAGGCAGGTTAGCACAGATACGCAGTATTTT; cdr3_aa: CASSLERQVSTDTQYF
v_call: TRBV11-2; clone_size: -; d_call: TRBD1; j_call: TRBJ1-1; cdr3_nt: TGTGCCAGCAGCTGGGGGGTTTGGACAGGGGAGAGTGGGAACACTGAAGCTTTCTTT; cdr3_aa: CASSWGVWTGESGNTEAFF
v_call: TRBV19; clone_size: few; d_call: -; j_call: TRBJ1-2; cdr3_nt: TGTGCCAGTAGTGGTCGCGTGAACTATGGCTACACCTTC; cdr3_aa: CASSGRVNYGYTF
v_call: TRBV7-2; clone_size: -; d_call: -; j_call: TRBJ2-5; cdr3_nt: TGTGCCAGCAGCTTAGTTCCCAGGGGAGAGACCCAGTACTTC; cdr3_aa: CASSLVPRGETQYF
v_call: TRBV6-6; clone_size: -; d_call: TRBD1; j_call: TRBJ2-7; cdr3_nt: TGTGCCAGCAGTTCCGCTGACAGGGGAGTCAACGAGCAGTACTTC; cdr3_aa: CASSSADRGVNEQYF
v_call: TRBV19; clone_size: -; d_call: TRBD1; j_call: TRBJ1-2; cdr3_nt: TGTGCCAGTAACACCGGGACAGGGGAATATTATGGCTACACCTTC; cdr3_aa: CASNTGTGEYYGYTF
v_call: TRBV7-2; clone_size: -; d_call: TRBD1; j_call: TRBJ1-2; cdr3_nt: TGTGCCAGCAGCATGACAGGGGTAGGGGGCTACACCTTC; cdr3_aa: CASSMTGVGGYTF
v_call: TRBV7-2; clone_size: -; d_call: -; j_call: TRBJ1-2; cdr3_nt: TGTGCCAGCAGCTCGGACAGTATGACAGCCTATGGCTACACCTTC; cdr3_aa: CASSSDSMTAYGYTF
v_call: TRBV11-1; clone_size: -; d_call: TRBD2; j_call: TRBJ2-3; cdr3_nt: TGTGCCAGCTCCGGACTAGCGGGGATTGCAGATACGCAGTATTTT; cdr3_aa: CASSGLAGIADTQYF
v_call: TRBV6-5; clone_size: -; d_call: -; j_call: TRBJ1-1; cdr3_nt: TGTGCCAGCACCCGGGGTACTGAAGCTTTCTTT; cdr3_aa: CASTRGTEAFF
v_call: TRBV30; clone_size: -; d_call: TRBD1; j_call: TRBJ2-3; cdr3_nt: TGTGCCTGGAGTAATATACAGGGGTGGTATTTT; cdr3_aa: CAWSNIQGWYF
v_call: TRBV19; clone_size: -; d_call: -; j_call: TRBJ1-1; cdr3_nt: TGTGCCAGTAGTAAACAGGCGTTCGGGGGGAACACTGAAGCTTTCTTT; cdr3_aa: CASSKQAFGGNTEAFF
v_call: TRBV7-2; clone_size: -; d_call: TRBD1; j_call: TRBJ1-2; cdr3_nt: TGTGCCAGCAGCTTAGCACGCTCGTTCAGGGGGGATGGCTACACCTTC; cdr3_aa: CASSLARSFRGDGYTF
v_call: TRBV30; clone_size: -; d_call: -; j_call: TRBJ1-1; cdr3_nt: TGTGCCTGGAGTCCCCCGTCTGAAGCTTTCTTT; cdr3_aa: CAWSPPSEAFF
v_call: TRBV2; clone_size: -; d_call: -; j_call: TRBJ2-5; cdr3_nt: TGTGCCAGCATGAGAGATTACCAAGAGACCCAGTACTTC; cdr3_aa: CASMRDYQETQYF
v_call: TRBV4-1; clone_size: -; d_call: TRBD1; j_call: TRBJ1-1; cdr3_nt: TGCGCCAGCAGCCAAGCATATGGGACAGGGCTTACTGAAGCTTTCTTT; cdr3_aa: CASSQAYGTGLTEAFF
v_call: TRBV2; clone_size: few; d_call: -; j_call: TRBJ1-2; cdr3_nt: TGTGCCAGCTTGGGGCAGGGTATCGATGGCTACACCTTC; cdr3_aa: CASLGQGIDGYTF
v_call: TRBV27; clone_size: once; d_call: -; j_call: TRBJ2-1; cdr3_nt: TGTGCCAGCAGTTCCGGGGGCAATGAGCAGTTCTTC; cdr3_aa: CASSSGGNEQFF
v_call: TRBV2; clone_size: once; d_call: -; j_call: TRBJ2-7; cdr3_nt: TGTGCCAGCAGTGACCTAGGCTTCTACGAGCAGTACTTC; cdr3_aa: CASSDLGFYEQYF
v_call: TRBV27; clone_size: -; d_call: TRBD2; j_call: TRBJ2-3; cdr3_nt: TGTGCCAGCAGTTTAAGCAGGACGGGGGGAGGGGATACGCAGTATTTT; cdr3_aa: CASSLSRTGGGDTQYF
v_call: TRBV7-2; clone_size: -; d_call: TRBD1; j_call: TRBJ1-5; cdr3_nt: TGTGCCAGCAGCTGGGGACAGAGCAATCAGCCCCAGCATTTT; cdr3_aa: CASSWGQSNQPQHF